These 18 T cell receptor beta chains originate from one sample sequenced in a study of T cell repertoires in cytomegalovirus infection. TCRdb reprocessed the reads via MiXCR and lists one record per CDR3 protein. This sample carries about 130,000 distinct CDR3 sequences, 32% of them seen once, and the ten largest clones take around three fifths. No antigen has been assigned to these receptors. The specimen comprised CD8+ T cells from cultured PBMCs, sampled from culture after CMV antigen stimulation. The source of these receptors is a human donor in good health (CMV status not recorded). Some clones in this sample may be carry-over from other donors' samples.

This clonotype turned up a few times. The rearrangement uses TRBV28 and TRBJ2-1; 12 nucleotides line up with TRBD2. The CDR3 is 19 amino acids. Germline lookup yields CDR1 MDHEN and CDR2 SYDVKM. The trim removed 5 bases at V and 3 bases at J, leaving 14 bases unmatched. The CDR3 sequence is CASSHALAGGANIYNEQFF. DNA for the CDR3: TGTGCCAGCAGTCACGCACTAGCGGGGGGAGCCAATATCTACAATGAGCAGTTCTTC.

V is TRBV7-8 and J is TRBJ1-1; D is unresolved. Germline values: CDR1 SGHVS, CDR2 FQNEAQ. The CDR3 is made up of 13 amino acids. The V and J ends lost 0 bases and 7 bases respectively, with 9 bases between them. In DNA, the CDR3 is TGTGCCAGCAGCTTAGCGCGTGTGGGTGAAGCTTTCTTT. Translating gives CASSLARVGEAFF.

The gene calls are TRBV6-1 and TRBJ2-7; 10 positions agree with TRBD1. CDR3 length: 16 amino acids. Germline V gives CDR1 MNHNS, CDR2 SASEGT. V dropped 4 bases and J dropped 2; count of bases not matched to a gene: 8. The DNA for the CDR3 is TGTGCCAGCAGTGGGTTGTCCGGGACAGGGGCCTACGAGCAGTACTTC. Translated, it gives CASSGLSGTGAYEQYF.

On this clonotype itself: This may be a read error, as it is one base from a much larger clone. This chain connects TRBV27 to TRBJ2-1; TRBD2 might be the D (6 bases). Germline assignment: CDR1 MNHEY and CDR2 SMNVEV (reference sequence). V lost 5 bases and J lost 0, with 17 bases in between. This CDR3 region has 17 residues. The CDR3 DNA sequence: TGTGCCAGCAGTCCGGATCGGGCGGGGACCTCCTACAATGAGCAGTTCTTC. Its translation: CASSPDRAGTSYNEQFF.

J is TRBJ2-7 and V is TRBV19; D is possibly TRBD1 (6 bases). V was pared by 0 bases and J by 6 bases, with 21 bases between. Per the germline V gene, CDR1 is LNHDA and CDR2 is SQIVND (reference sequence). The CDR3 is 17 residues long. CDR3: CASSIDPGHLKRSEQYF. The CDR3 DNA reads TGTGCCAGTAGTATAGACCCGGGACATCTAAAACGGAGCGAGCAGTACTTC.

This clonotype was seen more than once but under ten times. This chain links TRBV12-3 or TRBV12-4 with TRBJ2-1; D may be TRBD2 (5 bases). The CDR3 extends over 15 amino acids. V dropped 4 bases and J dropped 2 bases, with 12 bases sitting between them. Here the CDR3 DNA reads TGTGCCAGCAGTTATTCCTCTAGCCCCTACAATGAGCAGTTCTTC. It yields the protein CASSYSSSPYNEQFF.

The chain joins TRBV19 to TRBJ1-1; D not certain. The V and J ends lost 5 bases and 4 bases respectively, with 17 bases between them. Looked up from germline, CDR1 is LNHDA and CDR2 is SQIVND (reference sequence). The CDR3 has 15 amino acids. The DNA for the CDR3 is TGTGCCAGTAGTCCAGGACGAATAGAGGGCACTGAAGCTTTCTTT. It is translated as CASSPGRIEGTEAFF.

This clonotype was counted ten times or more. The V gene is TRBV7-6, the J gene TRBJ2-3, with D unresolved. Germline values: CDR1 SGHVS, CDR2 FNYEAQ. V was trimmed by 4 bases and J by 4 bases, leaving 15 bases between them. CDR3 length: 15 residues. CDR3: CASSSPFLVPDTQYF. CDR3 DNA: TGTGCCAGCAGCTCCCCGTTCCTAGTCCCAGATACGCAGTATTTT.

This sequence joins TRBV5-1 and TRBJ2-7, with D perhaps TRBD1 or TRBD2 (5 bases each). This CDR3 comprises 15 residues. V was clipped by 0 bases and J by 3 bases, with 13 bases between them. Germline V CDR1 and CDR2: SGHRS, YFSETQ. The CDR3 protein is CASSLAAGTLYEQYF. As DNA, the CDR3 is TGCGCCAGCAGCTTGGCGGCAGGGACCCTCTACGAGCAGTACTTC. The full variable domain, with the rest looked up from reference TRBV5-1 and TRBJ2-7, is KAGVTQTPRYLIKTRGQQVTLSCSPISGHRSVSWYQQTPGQGLQFLFEYFSETQRNKGNFPGRFSGRQFSNSRSEMNVSTLELGDSALYLCASSLAAGTLYEQYFGPGTRLTVT.

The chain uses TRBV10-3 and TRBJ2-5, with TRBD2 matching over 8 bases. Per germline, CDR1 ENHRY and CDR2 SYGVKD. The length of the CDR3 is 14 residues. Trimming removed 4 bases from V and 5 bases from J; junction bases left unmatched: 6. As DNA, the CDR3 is TGTGCCATCAGTGGCGGGGGGCAGGTGGAGACCCAGTACTTC. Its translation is CAISGGGQVETQYF.

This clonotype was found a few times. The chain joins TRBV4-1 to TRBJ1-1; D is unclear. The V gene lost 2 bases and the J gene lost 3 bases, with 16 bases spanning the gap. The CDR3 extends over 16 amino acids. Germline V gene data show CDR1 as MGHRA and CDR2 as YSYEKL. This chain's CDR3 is CASSQKTVSPDTEAFF. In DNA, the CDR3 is TGCGCCAGCAGCCAAAAAACAGTGAGCCCCGACACTGAAGCTTTCTTT.

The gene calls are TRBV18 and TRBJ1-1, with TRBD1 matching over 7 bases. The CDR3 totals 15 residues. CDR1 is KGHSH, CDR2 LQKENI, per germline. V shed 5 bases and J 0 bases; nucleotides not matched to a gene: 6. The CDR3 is CASSLQTGLNTEAFF. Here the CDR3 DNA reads TGTGCCAGCTCATTGCAGACAGGGCTGAACACTGAAGCTTTCTTT.

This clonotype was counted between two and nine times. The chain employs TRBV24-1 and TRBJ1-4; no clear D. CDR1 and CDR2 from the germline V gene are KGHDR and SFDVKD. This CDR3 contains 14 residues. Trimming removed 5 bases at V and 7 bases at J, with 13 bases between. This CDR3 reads CATSAAGEGEKLFF. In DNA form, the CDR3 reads TGTGCCACCAGTGCGGCCGGTGAGGGTGAAAAACTGTTTTTT.

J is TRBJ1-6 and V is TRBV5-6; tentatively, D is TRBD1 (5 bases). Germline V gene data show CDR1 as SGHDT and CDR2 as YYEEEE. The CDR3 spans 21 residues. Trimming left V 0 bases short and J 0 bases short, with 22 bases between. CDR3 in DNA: TGTGCCAGCAGCTTGGCCCCCCGGGACGTGGAAACGAGCTCCTATAATTCACCCCTCCACTTT. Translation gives CASSLAPRDVETSSYNSPLHF.

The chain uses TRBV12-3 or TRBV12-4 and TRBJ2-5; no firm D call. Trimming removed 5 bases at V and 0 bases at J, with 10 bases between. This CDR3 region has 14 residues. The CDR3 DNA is TGTGCCAGCAGTGACCGTAGCCACCAAGAGACCCAGTACTTC. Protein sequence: CASSDRSHQETQYF.

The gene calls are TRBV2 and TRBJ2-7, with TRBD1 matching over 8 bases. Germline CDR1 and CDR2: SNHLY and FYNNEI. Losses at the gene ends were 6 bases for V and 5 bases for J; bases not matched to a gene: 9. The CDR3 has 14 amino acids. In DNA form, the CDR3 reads TGTGCCAGCAGACGAGACAGGGGCAGCGACGAGCAGTACTTC. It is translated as CASRRDRGSDEQYF.

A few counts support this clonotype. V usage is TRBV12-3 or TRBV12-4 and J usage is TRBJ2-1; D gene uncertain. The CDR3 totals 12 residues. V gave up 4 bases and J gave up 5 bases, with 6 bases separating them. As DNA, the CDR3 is TGTGCCAGCAGTTCCTACGACAATGAGCAGTTCTTC. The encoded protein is CASSSYDNEQFF.

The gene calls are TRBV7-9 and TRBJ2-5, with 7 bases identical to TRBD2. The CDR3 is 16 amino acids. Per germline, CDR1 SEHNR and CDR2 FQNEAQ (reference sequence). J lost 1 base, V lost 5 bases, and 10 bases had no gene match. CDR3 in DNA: TGTGCCAGCAGCCGCGGCCCGGGACTATTCCAAGAGACCCAGTACTTC. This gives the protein CASSRGPGLFQETQYF.